This is a list of T cell receptor beta chains from one sample in a study of blood T cell repertoires in COVID-19. Here immunoSEQ multiplex PCR was the method, and the copy in TCRdb shows in-frame clones only, minus some. The sample consists of roughly 250,000 clones, more than 65% of them appearing once. The material sequenced was peripheral blood. These TCRs come from a person aged 65-85 years with COVID-19, enrolled during active disease. CDR3s leave out the opening cysteine and the closing phenylalanine or tryptophan. Each record gives: CDR3 protein, J gene, V gene.

ASTSPSAGGPDTQY | TRBJ2-3 | TRBV19
ASSREGVGVNQPQH | TRBJ1-5 | TRBV19
ASRQGAAAHNEQY | TRBJ2-7 | TRBV28
SVTKQGTNYGYT | TRBJ1-2 | TRBV29-1
ASSQYQGRTYGYT | TRBJ1-2 | TRBV28
ASSLALGGTSGINEQF | TRBJ2-1 | TRBV7-9
ASSTQTDGPLH | TRBJ1-6 | TRBV19
ASSEVWARNTEAF | TRBJ1-1 | TRBV6-1
ASSQDRAGQQY | TRBJ2-3 | TRBV3-1/TRBV3-2
ASTYGYGYT | TRBJ1-2 | TRBV19
ASSQGLRVNQPQH | TRBJ1-5 | TRBV4-3
ASGLFGGSDTGELF | TRBJ2-2 | TRBV12-5
ASSPDRGLHQPQH | TRBJ1-5 | TRBV6-5
ASSRTSGTVSDTQY | TRBJ2-3 | TRBV18
ASSLKRDQPQH | TRBJ1-5 | TRBV19
ASSRNIQGNQPQH | TRBJ1-5 | TRBV5-5
ASSAPGQGAHEQY | TRBJ2-7 | TRBV9